This entry is about one T cell receptor (beta chain). The sample is drawn from a study of response to subunit inactivated influenza vaccine. V was shortened by 5 bases and J by 9 bases, with 17 bases between the two germline ends. Germline assignment: CDR1 MDHEN and CDR2 SYDVKM. The CDR3 runs to 15 residues. TCRdb reprocessed the RT-PCR reads via MiXCR and lists one record per CDR3 protein. This sample has roughly 180,000 distinct CDR3 sequences; 7.5% to 10% occur once, and the top ten carry approximately 11%. The sample was non-naive T cells sorted from PBMCs, taken on the day of vaccination. The origin of this receptor is a middle-aged man who received an inactivated influenza vaccine. The chain uses TRBV28 and TRBJ1-6; D remains ambiguous. CDR3 in amino acids: CASSGMVGSSSPLHF. CDR3 nucleotides: TGTGCCAGCAGTGGTATGGTGGGGTCGAGTTCACCCCTCCACTTT. The full variable domain, its missing parts supplied by reference TRBV28 and TRBJ1-6, is DVKVTQSSRYLVKRTGEKVFLECVQDMDHENMFWYRQDPGLGLRLIYFSYDVKMKEKGDIPEGYSVSREKKERFSLILESASTNQTSMYLCASSGMVGSSSPLHFGNGTRLTVT.